The 29 T cell receptor beta chains below come from one sample, sequenced in a study of blood T cell repertoires in COVID-19. TCRdb's copy holds only in-frame clones and misses some; the assay was immunoSEQ multiplex PCR. This sample has 390,000 or so clones, with 86% found just once. The source material was peripheral blood. The receptors were sampled from a woman in her 30s with active or convalescent COVID-19.

The J gene is TRBJ2-1, the V gene TRBV10-3; D perhaps matches TRBD2 (6 bases). In germline, CDR1 is ENHRY, CDR2 SYGVKD. Trimming took 1 base from V and 7 from J, leaving 11 bases between them. The CDR3 contains 14 residues. The CDR3 region is CAISELGGNNEQFF. In nucleotides, the CDR3 is TGTGCCATCAGTGAGTTGGGGGGTAATAATGAGCAGTTCTTC.

The rearrangement joins TRBV27 to TRBJ2-7; D is perhaps TRBD2 (6 bases). Per germline, CDR1 MNHEY and CDR2 SMNVEV (reference sequence). The V and J ends lost 2 bases and 6 bases respectively, with 11 bases between them. The CDR3 is 13 amino acids. CDR3 loop: CASSLNYGGEQYF. The CDR3 DNA is TGTGCCAGCAGTTTAAATTACGGGGGCGAGCAGTACTTC.

The chain employs TRBV14 and TRBJ1-2; D is unresolved. The CDR3 totals 15 residues. Germline V gene data show CDR1 as SGHDN and CDR2 as FVKESK. V gave up 0 bases and J gave up 2 bases, with 10 bases separating them. The CDR3 protein is CASSQDLASNYGYTF. In nucleotides, the CDR3 is TGTGCCAGCAGCCAAGATTTAGCCTCAAACTATGGCTACACCTTC.

This clone was seen only once. J is TRBJ2-1 and V is TRBV3-1 (or the pseudogene TRBV3-2); 13 nucleotides agree with TRBD2. The CDR3 contains 17 residues. The germline V gene encodes CDR1 LGHDT and CDR2 YNNKEL (reference sequence). Losses at the gene ends were 4 bases for V and 4 bases for J; bases not matched to a gene: 7. Here the CDR3 reads CASSPRTSGSLYNEQFF. DNA for the CDR3: TGTGCCAGCAGCCCTCGGACTAGCGGGAGTCTTTACAATGAGCAGTTCTTC.

This chain joins TRBV5-8 and TRBJ2-3; 9 positions agree with TRBD2. In germline, CDR1 is SGHTS, CDR2 YDEGEE. There are 15 residues in the CDR3. V shed 7 bases, J shed 5 bases, and the junction held 11 bases outside the gene matches. This CDR3 reads CASGLPGLAGDTQYF. CDR3 nucleotide sequence: TGTGCCAGCGGGCTACCGGGACTAGCTGGAGATACGCAGTATTTT.

V and J are TRBV11-2 and TRBJ2-5, with 7 positions matching TRBD2. The CDR3 is 16 amino acids. CDR1 and CDR2 (germline): SGHAT, FQNNGV. With V trimmed by 2 bases and J by 4 bases, 10 bases remained unmatched. CDR3 residues: CASSLISGAPRETQYF. CDR3 coding DNA: TGTGCCAGCAGCTTAATCAGCGGGGCCCCCCGAGAGACCCAGTACTTC.

The rearrangement joins TRBV10-3 to TRBJ1-3, with a weak D call TRBD1 (6 bases). CDR1 and CDR2 (germline): ENHRY, SYGVKD. Trimming took off 3 bases at V and 5 bases at J, with 8 bases between the two ends. CDR3 length equals 13 residues. The CDR3 loop reads CAISDRGRNTIYF. CDR3 DNA: TGTGCCATCAGTGACAGGGGTAGAAACACCATATATTTT.

The chain links TRBV10-3 to TRBJ2-1; tentatively, D is TRBD1 (6 bases). V was shortened by 6 bases and J by 9 bases, with 15 bases between the two germline ends. The CDR3 has 13 amino acids. Germline V gene data show CDR1 as ENHRY and CDR2 as SYGVKD. This chain's CDR3 is CAISGDRNSEQFF. CDR3 nucleotide sequence: TGTGCCATCAGCGGTGACAGGAACAGTGAGCAGTTCTTC.

This clone has more than one count but fewer than ten. The chain employs TRBV28 and TRBJ1-5, with TRBD1 identical over 10 bases. This CDR3 comprises 18 residues. V gave up 6 bases and J gave up 6 bases; unmatched junction bases: 17. Germline values: CDR1 MDHEN, CDR2 SYDVKM. The CDR3 loop reads CASRTTGTGAPGGQPQHF. DNA for the CDR3: TGTGCCAGCAGAACTACCGGGACAGGGGCACCGGGGGGTCAGCCCCAGCATTTT. Full variable domain (remainder filled in from reference TRBV28 and TRBJ1-5): DVKVTQSSRYLVKRTGEKVFLECVQDMDHENMFWYRQDPGLGLRLIYFSYDVKMKEKGDIPEGYSVSREKKERFSLILESASTNQTSMYLCASRTTGTGAPGGQPQHFGDGTRLSIL.

This clone was seen a handful of times. The chain couples TRBV6-5 to TRBJ1-1; D is undetermined. Germline V gene sequence: CDR1 MNHEY, CDR2 SVGAGI. The CDR3 spans 11 residues. V lost 10 bases to trimming and J lost 7 bases, with 13 bases between them. This CDR3 reads CATLSPGEAFF. Written as DNA, the CDR3 is TGTGCCACCTTAAGTCCCGGTGAAGCTTTCTTT.

With respect to this clone: Other DNA sequences in this sample translate to the same CDR3. CDR3 DNA: TGTGCCAGCAGCCAAGATCTTAGGAACACTGAAGCTTTCTTT. This codes for CASSQDLRNTEAFF. The rearrangement uses TRBV3-1 (or the pseudogene TRBV3-2) and TRBJ1-1; D ambiguous. Trimming pared 0 bases from V and 1 base from J, leaving 6 bases between. The CDR3 consists of 14 residues. Looked up from germline, CDR1 is LGHDT and CDR2 is YNNKEL (reference sequence).

Worth noting for this clone: A single base separates this from a much larger clone, so it may be a read error. The chain is built from TRBV6-5 and TRBJ1-1; D gene ambiguous. This CDR3 contains 11 residues. Trimming pared 6 bases from V and 4 bases from J, leaving 6 bases between. In germline, CDR1 is MNHEY, CDR2 SVGAGI. The chain's CDR3 is CASSSGTEAFF. The CDR3 nucleotides are TGTGCCAGCAGCTCGGGCACTGAAGCTTTCTTT.

This chain connects TRBV4-2 to TRBJ1-1, with 9 bases that match TRBD1. Germline V CDR1 and CDR2: LGHNA, YNFKEQ. Losses at the gene ends were 3 bases for V and 3 bases for J; bases not matched to a gene: 11. The CDR3 is 17 residues long. CDR3 DNA: TGTGCCAGCAGCCATAACAGAGGACAGGGGATGGACACTGAAGCTTTCTTT. Translated: CASSHNRGQGMDTEAFF.

The chain uses TRBV5-1 and TRBJ2-7; the match to TRBD1 covers 9 bases. The CDR3 loop spans 14 amino acids. The V and J ends lost 4 bases and 4 bases, in that order; junction bases with no gene match: 6. The germline V gene has CDR1 SGHRS and CDR2 YFSETQ. The CDR3 DNA sequence: TGCGCCAGCAGCGGGGGACAGGGTCGGTACGAGCAGTACTTC. This gives the protein CASSGGQGRYEQYF.

This clone has just a few counts. The rearrangement links TRBV30 to TRBJ1-1; perhaps TRBD1 as D (6 bases). CDR1 is GTSNPN and CDR2 is SVGIG in the germline V gene (reference sequence). Trimming took off 3 bases at V and 5 bases at J, with 16 bases between the two ends. This CDR3 is 14 amino acids long. This CDR3 is CAWRFGGGVTEAFF. The DNA of the CDR3 is TGTGCCTGGAGATTTGGGGGGGGCGTAACTGAAGCTTTCTTT.

The V call is TRBV7-9, the J call TRBJ1-5, with TRBD1 matching over 8 bases. The CDR3 is 18 residues long. V lost 1 base and J lost 2; bases outside the gene matches: 10. Germline values: CDR1 SEHNR, CDR2 FQNEAQ (reference sequence). This CDR3 is CASSLGLSGTGRNQPQHF. DNA of the CDR3: TGTGCCAGCAGCTTAGGGTTAAGCGGGACAGGTCGCAATCAGCCCCAGCATTTT.

The chain uses TRBV6-5 and TRBJ1-2, with 9 bases matching TRBD1. The CDR3 contains 15 residues. CDR1 and CDR2 (germline): MNHEY, SVGAGI. Trimming cost V 3 bases and J 7 bases; bases outside gene matches: 9. CDR3 amino acids: CASSYSRTGVGGYTF. CDR3 bases: TGTGCCAGCAGTTATTCCAGGACAGGGGTCGGTGGCTACACCTTC.

This clone was seen only a few times. The chain has TRBV29-1 and TRBJ2-7; 7 bases are a match to TRBD2. The CDR3 runs 12 residues. Germline CDR1 and CDR2: SQVTM and ANQGSEA. J gave up 6 bases and V 0 bases, and 2 bases lay outside the gene matches. The CDR3 loop is CSVEDPGGEQYF. CDR3 coding DNA: TGCAGCGTTGAAGATCCGGGAGGCGAGCAGTACTTC.

V and J are TRBV10-3 and TRBJ2-5, with unresolved D. V lost 2 bases and J 4 bases, leaving 8 bases between the germline ends. Germline V gene lookup returns CDR1 ENHRY and CDR2 SYGVKD. The CDR3 runs 13 residues. CDR3 in DNA: TGTGCCATCAGTGAGGCGGCACGAGAGACCCAGTACTTC. It specifies CAISEAARETQYF.

V and J are TRBV7-6 and TRBJ1-4; 7 bases are shared with TRBD1. This CDR3 has 15 residues. Per germline, CDR1 SGHVS and CDR2 FNYEAQ. With V trimmed by 0 bases and J by 8 bases, 6 bases remained unmatched. The CDR3 reads CASSLASGGREKLFF. The CDR3 nucleotides read TGTGCCAGCAGCTTAGCGTCAGGGGGACGCGAAAAACTGTTTTTT.

This sequence joins TRBV19 and TRBJ1-1, with D tentatively TRBD1 (6 bases). Germline lookup yields CDR1 LNHDA and CDR2 SQIVND (reference sequence). This CDR3 comprises 14 residues. Trimming left V 7 bases short and J 4 bases short, with 16 bases between. The CDR3 region is CASTNTGFRTEAFF. CDR3 sequence (DNA): TGTGCCAGTACCAATACAGGGTTTCGCACTGAAGCTTTCTTT.

The chain is built from TRBV5-4 and TRBJ1-2; a weak D match, TRBD1 (6 bases). CDR1 is SGHNT, CDR2 YYREEE, per germline (reference sequence). V was pared by 4 bases and J by 8 bases, with 18 bases between. This CDR3 contains 14 residues. The CDR3 region is CASSLPGASGGYTF. CDR3 DNA: TGTGCCAGCAGCCTGCCAGGGGCAAGTGGCGGCTACACCTTC. Combining the CDR3 with reference TRBV5-4 and TRBJ1-2 gives the whole variable domain ETGVTQSPTHLIKTRGQQVTLRCSSQSGHNTVSWYQQALGQGPQFIFQYYREEENGRGNFPPRFSGLQFPNYSSELNVNALELDDSALYLCASSLPGASGGYTFGSGTRLTVV.

V usage is TRBV6-1 and J usage is TRBJ1-2; TRBD1 matches 8 bases. The germline gives CDR1 MNHNS, CDR2 SASEGT. Unmatched junction bases numbered 11, after V lost 0 bases and J lost 5 bases. The CDR3 has 17 residues. The CDR3 region is CASSEAPGGQVLYGYTF. For the CDR3, the DNA is TGTGCCAGCAGTGAAGCCCCCGGGGGACAGGTGCTATATGGCTACACCTTC.

The chain couples TRBV19 to TRBJ1-1, with no clear D. This CDR3 region has 11 residues. Trimming removed 6 bases at V and 6 bases at J, with 8 bases between. Germline V gene sequence: CDR1 LNHDA, CDR2 SQIVND (reference sequence). CDR3 amino acids: CASRGASEAFF. CDR3 nucleotides: TGTGCCAGTAGAGGAGCGTCTGAAGCTTTCTTT.

This clone was detected a few times. The CDR3 loop is CASSQQSAVTEAFF. CDR3 coding DNA: TGCGCCAGCAGCCAACAGTCCGCGGTTACTGAAGCTTTCTTT. This chain connects TRBV4-1 to TRBJ1-1, with D unclear. Germline-derived CDR1 and CDR2 are MGHRA and YSYEKL. The V end was cut by 2 bases, the J end by 5 bases, with 12 bases between. The CDR3 is made up of 14 amino acids.

This clone was detected only once. The chain is built from TRBV12-3 or TRBV12-4 and TRBJ2-7, with D possibly TRBD1 on 5 matching bases. V was clipped by 4 bases and J by 6 bases, with 13 bases between them. The CDR3 covers 13 residues. In nucleotides, the CDR3 is TGTGCCAGCAGTTCAGGTCCAGGGTCCGAGCAGTACTTC. Its translation: CASSSGPGSEQYF.

This clone was picked up a small number of times. V usage is TRBV4-1 and J usage is TRBJ1-3; TRBD1 matches 8 bases. Germline CDR1 is MGHRA and CDR2 is YSYEKL. The V gene end was trimmed by 5 bases and the J gene end by 1 base; junction bases not matched to a gene: 10. The CDR3 runs to 17 residues. The CDR3 loop is CASSGRQGRGSGNTIYF. CDR3 sequence (DNA): TGCGCCAGCAGCGGACGACAGGGGAGAGGATCTGGAAACACCATATATTTT.

For the CDR3, the DNA is TGTGCCAGCAGTGATGGAAGGAGGACCATTGGCGAGCAGTACTTC. It codes for CASSDGRRTIGEQYF. V and J are TRBV6-1 and TRBJ2-7, with D possibly being TRBD2 (5 bases). The CDR3 is made up of 15 amino acids. Germline V gene data show CDR1 as MNHNS and CDR2 as SASEGT. V was pared by 3 bases and J by 6 bases, with 18 bases between.

The genes are TRBV18 and TRBJ2-1; TRBD1 aligns across 7 bases. V was clipped by 4 bases and J by 0 bases; unmatched bases: 12. The CDR3 loop spans 18 amino acids. Germline assignment: CDR1 KGHSH and CDR2 LQKENI. As DNA, the CDR3 is TGTGCCAGCTCACTGAAACACTCGGACAGGAGCTCCTACAATGAGCAGTTCTTC. Translating it yields CASSLKHSDRSSYNEQFF.